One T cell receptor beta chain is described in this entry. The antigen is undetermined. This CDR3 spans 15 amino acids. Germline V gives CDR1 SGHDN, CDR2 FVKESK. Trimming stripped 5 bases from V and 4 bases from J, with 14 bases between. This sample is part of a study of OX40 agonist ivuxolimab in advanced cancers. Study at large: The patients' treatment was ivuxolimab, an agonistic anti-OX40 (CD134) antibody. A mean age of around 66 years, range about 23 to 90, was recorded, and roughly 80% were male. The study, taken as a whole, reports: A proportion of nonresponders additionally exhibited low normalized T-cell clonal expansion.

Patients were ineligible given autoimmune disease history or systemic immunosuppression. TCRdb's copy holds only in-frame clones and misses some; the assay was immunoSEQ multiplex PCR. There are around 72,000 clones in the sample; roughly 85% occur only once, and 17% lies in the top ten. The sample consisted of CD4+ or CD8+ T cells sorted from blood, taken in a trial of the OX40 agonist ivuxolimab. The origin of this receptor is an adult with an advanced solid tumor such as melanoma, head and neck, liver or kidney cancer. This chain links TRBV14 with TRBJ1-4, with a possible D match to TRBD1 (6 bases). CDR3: CASSTGTTINEKLFF. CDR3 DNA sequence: TGTGCCAGCAGCACCGGGACAACCATTAATGAAAAACTGTTTTTT.